The rows below give T cell receptor beta chains drawn from one sample of a study of T cells in localized non-small cell lung cancer. Sequenced by immunoSEQ multiplex PCR; TCRdb stores in-frame clones only, minus some. Of roughly 35,000 clones listed, 85% to 95% were seen once; the top ten hold 10% to 15%. The specimen was peripheral blood mononuclear cells, collected before any cancer treatment. The receptors originated from a female donor aged 60 or older with stage II lung adenocarcinoma. CDR3s include the opening cysteine and the closing phenylalanine or tryptophan. Each record gives: V gene, J gene, CDR3 protein.

V gene: TRBV7-2; J gene: TRBJ2-3; CDR3 protein: CASSFGSGQETQYF
V gene: TRBV5-1; J gene: TRBJ2-3; CDR3 protein: CASSLAPGGRTDTQYF
V gene: TRBV7-2; J gene: TRBJ2-4; CDR3 protein: CASSLARDRKEYF
V gene: TRBV28; J gene: TRBJ1-5; CDR3 protein: CASSPRQGSQPQHF
V gene: TRBV19; J gene: TRBJ2-3; CDR3 protein: CASSWDNTDTQYF
V gene: TRBV6-5; J gene: TRBJ2-1; CDR3 protein: CASRPGVPYNEQFF
V gene: TRBV7-2; J gene: TRBJ2-1; CDR3 protein: CASSKQTGGSYNEQFF
V gene: TRBV15; J gene: TRBJ2-1; CDR3 protein: CATSRDEAREQFF
V gene: TRBV5-1; J gene: TRBJ1-1; CDR3 protein: CASSLTGEGTEAFF
V gene: TRBV7-2; J gene: TRBJ1-5; CDR3 protein: CASSSLGPNQPQHF
V gene: TRBV19; J gene: TRBJ2-6; CDR3 protein: CASSRASGANVLTF
V gene: TRBV5-1; J gene: TRBJ2-1; CDR3 protein: CASSLPRLAGGMGYNEQFF
V gene: TRBV29-1; J gene: TRBJ2-6; CDR3 protein: CSVGGQGSGANVLTF
V gene: TRBV7-6; J gene: TRBJ2-1; CDR3 protein: CASSREVLREQFF
V gene: TRBV29-1; J gene: TRBJ1-2; CDR3 protein: CSVGGDRSLIYGYTF
V gene: TRBV4-1; J gene: TRBJ2-7; CDR3 protein: CASSPQAGDPSYEQYF
V gene: TRBV10-3; J gene: TRBJ2-1; CDR3 protein: CAIAGGQGARDNEQFF
V gene: TRBV15; J gene: TRBJ2-1; CDR3 protein: CATSRQGMDYNEQFF